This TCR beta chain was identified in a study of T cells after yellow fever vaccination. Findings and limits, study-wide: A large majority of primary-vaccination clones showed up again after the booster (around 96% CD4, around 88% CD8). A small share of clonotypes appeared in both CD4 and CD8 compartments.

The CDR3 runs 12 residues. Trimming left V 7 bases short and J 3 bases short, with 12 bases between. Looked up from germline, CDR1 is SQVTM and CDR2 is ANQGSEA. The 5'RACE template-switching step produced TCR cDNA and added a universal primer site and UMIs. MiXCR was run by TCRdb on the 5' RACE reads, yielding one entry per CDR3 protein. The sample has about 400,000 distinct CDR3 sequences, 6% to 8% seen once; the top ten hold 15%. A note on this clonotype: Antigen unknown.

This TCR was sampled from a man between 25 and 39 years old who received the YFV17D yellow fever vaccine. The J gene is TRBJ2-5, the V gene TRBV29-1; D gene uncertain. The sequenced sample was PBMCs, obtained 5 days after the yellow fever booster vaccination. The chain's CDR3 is CSEGVRKETQYF. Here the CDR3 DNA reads TGCAGCGAAGGTGTCCGGAAAGAGACCCAGTACTTC.